At least ten counts were recorded for the clone carrying this T cell receptor beta chain. TCRdb re-derived calls from the RACE reads in MiXCR, one entry per CDR3 protein. This sample has under 300,000 distinct CDR3 sequences, with roughly 7.4% found just once. This entry comes from a study of human T cells and chemical hapten exposure. Study-level information: Patches with 0.01% DPC went on the upper back, and the tests were read at 6 days.

Germline V CDR1 and CDR2: SGHVS, FNYEAQ. The CDR3 loop spans 12 amino acids. V lost 1 base to trimming and J lost 8 bases, with 8 bases between them. Time point given: pre-sensitization, week 0. Sample treatment: therapeutic diphenylcyclopropenone sensitization with weekly scalp DPC. The study extracted total RNA from unfractionated whole blood. The sequence derives from a man aged 18-30 years with alopecia areata. Some clones in this sample may be carry-over from other donors' samples. The sample was whole blood, taken in connection with sensitization to the hapten diphenylcyclopropenone (DPC). This chain joins TRBV7-6 and TRBJ1-1; the D gene is possibly TRBD1 (5 bases). The chain's CDR3 is CASSLVRGEAFF. CDR3 coding DNA: TGTGCCAGCAGCTTAGTGAGGGGAGAAGCTTTCTTT.